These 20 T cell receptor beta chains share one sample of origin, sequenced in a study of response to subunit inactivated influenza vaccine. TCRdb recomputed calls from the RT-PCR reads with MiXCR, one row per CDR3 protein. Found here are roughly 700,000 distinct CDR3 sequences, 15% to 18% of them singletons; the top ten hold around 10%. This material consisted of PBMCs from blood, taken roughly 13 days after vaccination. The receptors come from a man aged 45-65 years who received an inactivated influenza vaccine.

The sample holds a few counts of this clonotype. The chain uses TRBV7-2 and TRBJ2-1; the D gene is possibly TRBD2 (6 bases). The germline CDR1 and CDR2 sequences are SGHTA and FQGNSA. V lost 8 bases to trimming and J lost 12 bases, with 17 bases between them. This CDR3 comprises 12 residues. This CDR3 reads CASGPSGRSQFF. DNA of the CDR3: TGTGCCAGCGGTCCTAGTGGGAGGTCGCAGTTCTTC.

The CDR3 loop reads CASSTGRAGEQYF. The CDR3, as DNA: TGTGCCAGCAGTACCGGAAGGGCGGGGGAGCAGTACTTC. The chain joins TRBV27 to TRBJ2-7, with D possibly being TRBD2 (6 bases). Germline lookup yields CDR1 MNHEY and CDR2 SMNVEV (reference sequence). V was shortened by 5 bases and J by 7 bases, with 15 bases between the two germline ends. This CDR3 spans 13 amino acids.

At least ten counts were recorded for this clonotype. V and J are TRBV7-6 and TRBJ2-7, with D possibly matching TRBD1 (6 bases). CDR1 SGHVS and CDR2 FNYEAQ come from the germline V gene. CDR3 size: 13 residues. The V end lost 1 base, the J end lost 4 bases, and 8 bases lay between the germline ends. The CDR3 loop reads CASSLEQGYEQYF. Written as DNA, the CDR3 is TGTGCCAGCAGCTTAGAACAGGGTTACGAGCAGTACTTC.

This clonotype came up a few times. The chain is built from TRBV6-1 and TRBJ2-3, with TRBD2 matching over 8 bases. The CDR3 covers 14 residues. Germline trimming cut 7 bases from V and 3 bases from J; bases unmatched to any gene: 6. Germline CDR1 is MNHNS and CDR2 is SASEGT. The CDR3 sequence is CASKPTGGTDTQYF. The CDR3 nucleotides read TGTGCCAGCAAACCCACGGGGGGGACAGATACGCAGTATTTT.

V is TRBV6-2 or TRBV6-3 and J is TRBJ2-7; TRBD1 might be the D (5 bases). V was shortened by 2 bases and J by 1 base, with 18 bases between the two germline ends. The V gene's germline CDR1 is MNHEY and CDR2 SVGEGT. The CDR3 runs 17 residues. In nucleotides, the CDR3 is TGTGCCAGCAGTTACCCAGGGTACAGCCCGTTTTCCTACGAGCAGTACTTC. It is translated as CASSYPGYSPFSYEQYF.

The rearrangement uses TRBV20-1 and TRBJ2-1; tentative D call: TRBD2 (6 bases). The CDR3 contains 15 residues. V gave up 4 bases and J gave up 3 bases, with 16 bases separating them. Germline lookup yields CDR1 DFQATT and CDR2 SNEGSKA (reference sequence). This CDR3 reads CSAKFTSLFYNEQFF. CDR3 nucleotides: TGCAGTGCTAAATTTACTAGCTTATTCTACAATGAGCAGTTCTTC.

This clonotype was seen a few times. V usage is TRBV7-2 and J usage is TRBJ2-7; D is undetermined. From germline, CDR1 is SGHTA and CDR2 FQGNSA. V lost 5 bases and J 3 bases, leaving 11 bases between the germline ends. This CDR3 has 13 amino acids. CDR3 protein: CASSTHRNYEQYF. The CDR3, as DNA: TGTGCCAGCAGCACGCATAGGAACTACGAGCAGTACTTC.

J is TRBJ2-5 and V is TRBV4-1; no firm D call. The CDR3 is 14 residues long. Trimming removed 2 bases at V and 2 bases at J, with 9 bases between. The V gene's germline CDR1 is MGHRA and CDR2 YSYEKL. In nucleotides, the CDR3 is TGCGCCAGCAGCCAACCTTGGCAGCAAGAGACCCAGTACTTC. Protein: CASSQPWQQETQYF.

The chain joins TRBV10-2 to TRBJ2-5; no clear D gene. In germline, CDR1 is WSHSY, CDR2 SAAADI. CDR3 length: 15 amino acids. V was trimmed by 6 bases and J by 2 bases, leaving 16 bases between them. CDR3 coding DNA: TGCGCCAGCAGCGATCCTTCCGGGTCTCAAGAGACCCAGTACTTC. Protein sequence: CASSDPSGSQETQYF.

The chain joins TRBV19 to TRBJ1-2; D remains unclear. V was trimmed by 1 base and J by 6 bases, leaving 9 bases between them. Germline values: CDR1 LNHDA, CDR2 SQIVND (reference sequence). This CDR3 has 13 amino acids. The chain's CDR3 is CASSIAAQHGYTF. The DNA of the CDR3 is TGTGCCAGTAGTATAGCAGCCCAGCATGGCTACACCTTC.

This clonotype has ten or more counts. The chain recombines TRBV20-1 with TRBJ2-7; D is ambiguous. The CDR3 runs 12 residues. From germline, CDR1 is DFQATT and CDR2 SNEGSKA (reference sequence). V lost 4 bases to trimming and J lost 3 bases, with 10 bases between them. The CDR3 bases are TGCAGTGCTAACCTCCCTAACTACGAGCAGTACTTC. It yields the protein CSANLPNYEQYF.

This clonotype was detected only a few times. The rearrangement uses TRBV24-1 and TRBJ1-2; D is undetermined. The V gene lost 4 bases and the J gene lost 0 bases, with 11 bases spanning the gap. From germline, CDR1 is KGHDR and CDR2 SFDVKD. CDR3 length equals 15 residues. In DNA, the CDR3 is TGTGCCACCAGTGACCCTGGACGGACTAACTATGGCTACACCTTC. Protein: CATSDPGRTNYGYTF.

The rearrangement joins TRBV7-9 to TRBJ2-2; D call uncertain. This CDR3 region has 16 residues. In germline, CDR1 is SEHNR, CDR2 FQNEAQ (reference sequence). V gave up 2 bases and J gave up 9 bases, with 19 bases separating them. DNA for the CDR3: TGTGCCAGCAGCTTATTAAGGACGCTGTCCACACGGGAGCTGTTTTTT. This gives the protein CASSLLRTLSTRELFF.

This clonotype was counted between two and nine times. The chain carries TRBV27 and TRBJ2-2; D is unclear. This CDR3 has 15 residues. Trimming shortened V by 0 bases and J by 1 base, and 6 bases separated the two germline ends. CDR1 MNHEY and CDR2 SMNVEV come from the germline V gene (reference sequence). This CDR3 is CASSLSWQNTGELFF. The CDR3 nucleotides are TGTGCCAGCAGTTTATCCTGGCAGAACACCGGGGAGCTGTTTTTT.

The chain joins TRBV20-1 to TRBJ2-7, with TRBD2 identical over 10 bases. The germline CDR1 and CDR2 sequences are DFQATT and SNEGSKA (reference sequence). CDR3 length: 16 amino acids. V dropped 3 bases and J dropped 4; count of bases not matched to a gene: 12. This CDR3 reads CSARRGGGLAVYEQYF. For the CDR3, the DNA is TGCAGTGCTAGGAGGGGGGGCGGACTAGCGGTGTACGAGCAGTACTTC.

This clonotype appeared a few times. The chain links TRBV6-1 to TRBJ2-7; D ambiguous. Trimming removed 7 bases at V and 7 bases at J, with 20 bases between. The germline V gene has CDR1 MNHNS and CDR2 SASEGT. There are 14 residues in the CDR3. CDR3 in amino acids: CASTQIVADAEQYF. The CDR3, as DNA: TGTGCCAGCACCCAGATCGTGGCTGACGCAGAGCAGTACTTC.

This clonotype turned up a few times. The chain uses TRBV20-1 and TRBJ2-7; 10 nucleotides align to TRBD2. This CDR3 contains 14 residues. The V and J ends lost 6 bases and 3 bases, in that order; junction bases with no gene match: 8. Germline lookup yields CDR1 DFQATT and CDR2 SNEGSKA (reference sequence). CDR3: CSATSGRAGYEQYF. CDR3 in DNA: TGCAGTGCGACCAGCGGGAGGGCCGGCTACGAGCAGTACTTC.

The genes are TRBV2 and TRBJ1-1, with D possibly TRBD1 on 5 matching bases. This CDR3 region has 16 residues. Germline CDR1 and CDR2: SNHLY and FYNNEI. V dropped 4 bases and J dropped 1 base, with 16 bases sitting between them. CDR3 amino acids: CASSGAGRARNTEAFF. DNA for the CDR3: TGTGCCAGCAGTGGCGCGGGCAGGGCAAGGAACACTGAAGCTTTCTTT.

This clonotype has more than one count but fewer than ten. CDR3 protein: CASSVALTSTGELFF. CDR3 DNA: TGTGCCAGCAGCGTGGCCCTTACTTCGACCGGGGAGCTGTTTTTT. This chain connects TRBV9 to TRBJ2-2; D remains unclear. Germline CDR1 SGDLS, CDR2 YYNGEE. Trimming removed 2 bases at V and 5 bases at J, with 13 bases between. The CDR3 is made up of 15 amino acids.

In DNA form, the CDR3 reads TGTGCCAGCAGCTCGAACGGGGGCTGGTTCTTC. Amino acids: CASSSNGGWFF. The chain combines TRBV5-6 with TRBJ2-1; the D gene could be TRBD1 or TRBD2 (6 bases each). CDR1 and CDR2 (germline): SGHDT, YYEEEE. V was trimmed by 3 bases and J by 15 bases, leaving 13 bases between them. The CDR3 consists of 11 residues. Complete variable domain (other parts from reference TRBV5-6 and TRBJ2-1): DAGVTQSPTHLIKTRGQQVTLRCSPKSGHDTVSWYQQALGQGPQFIFQYYEEEERQRGNFPDRFSGHQFPNYSSELNVNALLLGDSALYLCASSSNGGWFFGPGTRLTVL.